These 23 T cell receptor beta chains were sequenced from one sample in a study of shared clonotypes between healthy human individuals. The data were produced by immunoSEQ multiplex PCR, yet TCRdb's version contains in-frame clones alone and is incomplete. Seen here are about 2.5 million clones, 85% to 95% observed once, and the top ten hold around 0.4%. The sequenced sample consisted of naive CD4+ T cells from PBMCs. The sample's subset: CD45RA+ positively selected. These TCRs come from a man aged 18-30 years in good health. Some clones in this sample may be carry-over from other donors' samples.

The chain is built from TRBV6-5 and TRBJ2-7; 10 bases fit TRBD2. Germline CDR1 reads MNHEY; CDR2 reads SVGAGI. The CDR3 totals 14 residues. The V gene end was trimmed by 7 bases and the J gene end by 4 bases; junction bases not matched to a gene: 7. The chain's CDR3 is CASTASGRGYEQYF. In nucleotides, the CDR3 is TGTGCCAGCACCGCCAGCGGGAGGGGATACGAGCAGTACTTC.

This chain connects TRBV10-2 to TRBJ2-5; D remains ambiguous. CDR3 length equals 14 residues. V lost 4 bases and J lost 2, with 11 bases in between. Germline CDR1 and CDR2: WSHSY and SAAADI. Here the CDR3 reads CASSGSHGQETQYF. DNA for the CDR3: TGCGCCAGCAGTGGCAGTCACGGACAAGAGACCCAGTACTTC.

The chain has TRBV4-1 and TRBJ2-1; no firm D call. The V gene's germline CDR1 is MGHRA and CDR2 YSYEKL. Trimming shortened V by 0 bases and J by 4 bases, and 10 bases separated the two germline ends. This CDR3 comprises 15 residues. CDR3 sequence (DNA): TGCGCCAGCAGCCAAGAACTGGTCAGGTACAATGAGCAGTTCTTC. It specifies CASSQELVRYNEQFF.

Turning to this clone: This same CDR3 is encoded by further DNA sequences in the sample. V usage is TRBV18 and J usage is TRBJ2-5; possibly TRBD1 for D (5 bases). V was pared by 2 bases and J by 5 bases, with 9 bases between. The CDR3 covers 13 residues. Germline-derived CDR1 and CDR2 are KGHSH and LQKENI. The DNA for the CDR3 is TGTGCCAGCTCACCAGGGGCCGAGGAGACCCAGTACTTC. It is translated as CASSPGAEETQYF.

This chain links TRBV5-1 with TRBJ1-2; a weak D match, TRBD1 (6 bases). CDR1 and CDR2 (germline): SGHRS, YFSETQ. V lost 5 bases to trimming and J lost 5 bases, with 19 bases between them. This CDR3 comprises 15 residues. DNA of the CDR3: TGCGCCAGCAGGTTTTCACAGGGTAGTCAGTATGGCTACACCTTC. It translates to CASRFSQGSQYGYTF.

This clone appeared a single time. Other nucleotide sequences from this sample produce the same CDR3. The rearrangement links TRBV28 to TRBJ2-7; the D gene is possibly TRBD1 (5 bases). The V and J ends lost 2 bases and 3 bases respectively, with 8 bases between them. Germline-derived CDR1 and CDR2 are MDHEN and SYDVKM. CDR3 length equals 13 residues. In nucleotides, the CDR3 is TGTGCCAGCAGTTTAGGCAGGGACTACGAGCAGTACTTC. Translating it yields CASSLGRDYEQYF.

The V gene is TRBV6-5, the J gene TRBJ1-2; TRBD1 might be the D (5 bases). Trimming took 10 bases from V and 2 from J, leaving 14 bases between them. The CDR3 is 13 amino acids. Germline V CDR1 and CDR2: MNHEY, SVGAGI. The CDR3 loop reads CATQADNNYGYTF. The CDR3 coding sequence is TGTGCCACCCAGGCGGACAACAACTATGGCTACACCTTC.

V and J are TRBV7-2 and TRBJ2-7; D could derive from TRBD1 or TRBD2 (5 bases each). Germline CDR1 is SGHTA and CDR2 is FQGNSA. V was trimmed by 2 bases and J by 6 bases, leaving 8 bases between them. This CDR3 spans 12 amino acids. The CDR3 DNA sequence: TGTGCCAGCAGCTTAATGGGGGTCGAGCAGTACTTC. Translating gives CASSLMGVEQYF.

The chain employs TRBV4-2 and TRBJ2-4, with D unresolved. V lost 3 bases to trimming and J lost 3 bases, with 3 bases between them. The CDR3 is made up of 12 amino acids. Germline V CDR1 and CDR2: LGHNA, YNFKEQ. The CDR3 protein is CASSHGKNIQYF. CDR3 coding DNA: TGTGCCAGCAGCCACGGCAAAAACATTCAGTACTTC.

The genes are TRBV4-1 and TRBJ1-3; the D gene is possibly TRBD1 (5 bases). CDR1 and CDR2 (germline): MGHRA, YSYEKL. The CDR3 extends over 15 amino acids. V lost 4 bases to trimming and J lost 1 base, with 11 bases between them. The CDR3 nucleotides are TGCGCCAGCAGCCGGGGACGTCTATCTGGAAACACCATATATTTT. It yields the protein CASSRGRLSGNTIYF.

Details on this clone: A junction end diverges from the germline sequence, so it may reflect a read error. The chain employs TRBV18 and TRBJ1-2; D is uncertain. CDR3 length: 11 residues. Per the germline V gene, CDR1 is KGHSH and CDR2 is LQKENI. CDR3 bases: TGTGCCAGCTCACCAGATACGCGTCTCGCCTTC. The encoded protein is CASSPDTRLAF.

J is TRBJ2-7 and V is TRBV15; D tentatively reads TRBD1 or TRBD2 (5 bases each). There are 15 residues in the CDR3. The germline CDR1 and CDR2 sequences are LNHNV and YYDKDF (reference sequence). Trimming removed 0 bases at V and 6 bases at J, with 15 bases between. The DNA for the CDR3 is TGTGCCACCAGCAGAGATTTGCAGGGCGGGCGCGAGCAGTACTTC. Translated: CATSRDLQGGREQYF.

The chain uses TRBV28 and TRBJ1-2; D ambiguous. The CDR3 covers 14 residues. V was cut by 2 bases and J by 8 bases, with 15 bases left in between. Germline V gene sequence: CDR1 MDHEN, CDR2 SYDVKM. In DNA form, the CDR3 reads TGTGCCAGCAGTTTAAGGACGAGGACCGGGGGCTACACCTTC. Protein: CASSLRTRTGGYTF.

This chain links TRBV28 with TRBJ2-7; no clear D. CDR1 and CDR2 from the germline V gene are MDHEN and SYDVKM. CDR3 length equals 13 residues. Between the trimmed V and J ends, which lost 2 bases and 2 bases, there was a span of 7 bases. The CDR3 DNA reads TGTGCCAGCAGTTTAGCGGAAGCCTACGAGCAGTACTTC. The encoded protein is CASSLAEAYEQYF.

DNA for the CDR3: TGCAGCGTTGAATTGGCGGGAGGAATCCGGGAGCTGTTTTTT. Encoded protein: CSVELAGGIRELFF. The chain couples TRBV29-1 to TRBJ2-2; 8 nucleotides align to TRBD2. This CDR3 comprises 14 residues. Per germline, CDR1 SQVTM and CDR2 ANQGSEA. J lost 9 bases, V lost 2 bases, and 8 bases had no gene match.

The chain couples TRBV5-1 to TRBJ2-6, with 9 bases matching TRBD2. The V gene end was trimmed by 1 base and the J gene end by 0 bases; junction bases not matched to a gene: 14. Germline V CDR1 and CDR2: SGHRS, YFSETQ. CDR3 length: 21 amino acids. CDR3 loop: CASSLSGGLAGLYSGANVLTF. As DNA, the CDR3 is TGCGCCAGCAGCTTGTCGGGTGGGCTAGCGGGACTCTACTCTGGGGCCAACGTCCTGACTTTC. Looking up the rest from reference TRBV5-1 and TRBJ2-6 gives the full variable domain: KAGVTQTPRYLIKTRGQQVTLSCSPISGHRSVSWYQQTPGQGLQFLFEYFSETQRNKGNFPGRFSGRQFSNSRSEMNVSTLELGDSALYLCASSLSGGLAGLYSGANVLTFGAGSRLTVL.

The chain employs TRBV4-2 and TRBJ2-1; D unresolved. The germline CDR1 and CDR2 sequences are LGHNA and YNFKEQ. V lost 3 bases, J lost 13 bases, and 13 bases lay in between. The CDR3 length is 12 residues. The CDR3 DNA sequence: TGTGCCAGCAGCCAGACCCCGGAAAGACAGTTCTTC. Its translation: CASSQTPERQFF.

In this sample, this clone turned up once. This sequence joins TRBV6-5 and TRBJ2-7; D is uncertain. Per germline, CDR1 MNHEY and CDR2 SVGAGI. Trimming took 3 bases from V and 3 from J, leaving 6 bases between them. This CDR3 has 12 amino acids. Here the CDR3 DNA reads TGTGCCAGCAGTTATAACGTCTACGAGCAGTACTTC. The encoded protein is CASSYNVYEQYF.

With respect to this clone: Other DNA sequences from this sample encode an identical CDR3 as well. The rearrangement links TRBV4-2 to TRBJ1-2; no clear D gene. CDR3 size: 12 residues. Germline V gene lookup returns CDR1 LGHNA and CDR2 YNFKEQ. V lost 2 bases and J 1 base, leaving 2 bases between the germline ends. The CDR3: CASSQSNYGYTF. The CDR3 DNA sequence: TGTGCCAGCAGCCAAAGTAACTATGGCTACACCTTC.

This chain links TRBV11-2 with TRBJ2-7, with 7 bases fitting TRBD1. CDR3 size: 15 residues. The germline gives CDR1 SGHAT, CDR2 FQNNGV. The trim removed 5 bases at V and 2 bases at J, leaving 9 bases unmatched. The CDR3 bases are TGTGCCAGCAGCATCCGGGACAGCTTGACCTACGAGCAGTACTTC. It encodes CASSIRDSLTYEQYF.

The chain has TRBV30 and TRBJ2-7, with D perhaps being TRBD1 or TRBD2 (5 bases each). V dropped 2 bases and J dropped 1 base, with 12 bases sitting between them. CDR1 is GTSNPN and CDR2 is SVGIG in the germline V gene (reference sequence). The CDR3 extends over 14 amino acids. The CDR3 loop is CAWSLGTVSYEQYF. The CDR3 DNA sequence: TGTGCCTGGAGTCTAGGGACCGTATCCTACGAGCAGTACTTC.

This clone was seen only once. This rearrangement joins TRBV18 to TRBJ2-5, with 8 bases aligning to TRBD1. CDR1 is KGHSH, CDR2 LQKENI, per germline. After removal of 3 bases from V and 4 bases from J, the junction contained 4 bases not matched to a gene. CDR3 length: 14 amino acids. The CDR3 here is CASSPTGVGETQYF. The CDR3 coding sequence is TGTGCCAGCTCACCGACAGGGGTGGGAGAGACCCAGTACTTC.

The J gene is TRBJ1-4, the V gene TRBV25-1, with a weak D call TRBD1 (6 bases). V was pared by 2 bases and J by 4 bases, with 11 bases between. The CDR3 has 15 residues. Per the germline V gene, CDR1 is MGHDK and CDR2 is SYGVNS. The CDR3 DNA sequence: TGTGCCAGCAGTGAACTCAGGGGAATTAATGAAAAACTGTTTTTT. It is translated as CASSELRGINEKLFF.